One and the same sample provided the 22 T cell receptor beta chains below, sequenced in a study of human T cells and chemical hapten exposure. MiXCR was run by TCRdb on the 5' RACE reads, yielding one entry per CDR3 protein. In the table there are roughly 120,000 distinct CDR3 sequences, approximately 19% of which are singletons. Total RNA was isolated from unfractionated whole blood. The receptor set was obtained from a human donor in good health.

The V call is TRBV2, the J call TRBJ2-7, with unresolved D. The ends were cut back, 8 bases at V and 0 bases at J, with 14 bases in the middle. The length of the CDR3 is 14 residues. Germline loops: CDR1 SNHLY, CDR2 FYNNEI. The CDR3 DNA follows: TGTGCCAGCGCCCGGGCTCTCAGCTCCTACGAGCAGTACTTC. Amino acid sequence: CASARALSSYEQYF.

This clonotype was seen a single time. The CDR3 bases are TGTGCCAGCCGTCCCGGGGGCGGTAATGGCTACACCTTC. This translates into CASRPGGGNGYTF. The chain links TRBV19 to TRBJ1-2; the D gene is possibly TRBD1 (6 bases). The ends were cut back, 9 bases at V and 6 bases at J, with 17 bases in the middle. The V gene's germline CDR1 is LNHDA and CDR2 SQIVND (reference sequence). The CDR3 extends over 13 amino acids.

This clonotype was recorded a few times. The chain uses TRBV28 and TRBJ1-1, with D uncertain. The CDR3 runs 17 residues. Germline CDR1 reads MDHEN; CDR2 reads SYDVKM. V lost 2 bases, J lost 0 bases, and 16 bases lay in between. The CDR3 sequence: CASSLMRVGRLNTEAFF. The CDR3 nucleotides are TGTGCCAGCAGTTTAATGAGGGTGGGCAGGTTGAACACTGAAGCTTTCTTT.

The chain uses TRBV28 and TRBJ1-5; D call uncertain. Per germline, CDR1 MDHEN and CDR2 SYDVKM. The CDR3 sequence is 14 residues long. V lost 5 bases, J lost 4 bases, and 12 bases lay in between. The CDR3, as DNA: TGTGCCAGCAGTCCCCGGGGATTGAATCAGCCCCAGCATTTT. Its translation is CASSPRGLNQPQHF. Complete variable domain (other parts from reference TRBV28 and TRBJ1-5): DVKVTQSSRYLVKRTGEKVFLECVQDMDHENMFWYRQDPGLGLRLIYFSYDVKMKEKGDIPEGYSVSREKKERFSLILESASTNQTSMYLCASSPRGLNQPQHFGDGTRLSIL.

This clonotype was counted between two and nine times. The rearrangement links TRBV7-3 to TRBJ2-5; 8 bases fit TRBD2. The CDR3 length is 15 residues. The ends lost 5 bases at V and 2 bases at J; junction bases unmatched: 7. Per the germline V gene, CDR1 is SGHTA and CDR2 is FQGTGA. In DNA form, the CDR3 reads TGTGCCAGCAGCCTTCTAGCGGGTCTTCAAGAGACCCAGTACTTC. It encodes CASSLLAGLQETQYF.

The rearrangement joins TRBV12-3 or TRBV12-4 to TRBJ2-3; 9 bases are shared with TRBD2. V dropped 3 bases and J dropped 0; count of bases not matched to a gene: 1. The CDR3 is made up of 15 amino acids. The CDR3 sequence is CASSFSGSSTDTQYF. The CDR3 bases are TGTGCCAGCAGTTTTAGCGGGAGTAGCACAGATACGCAGTATTTT.

The table lists this clonotype with a few counts. The DNA of the CDR3 is TGTGCCAGCAGTTACTCGGGGGGTAGCGGGAGTTCGGGTGAGCAGTTCTTC. It encodes CASSYSGGSGSSGEQFF. This chain links TRBV6-5 with TRBJ2-1; 9 bases are a match to TRBD2. The germline V gene has CDR1 MNHEY and CDR2 SVGAGI. V shed 0 bases, J shed 9 bases, and the junction held 12 bases outside the gene matches. This CDR3 contains 17 residues.

This clonotype has a handful of counts. The chain couples TRBV11-2 to TRBJ1-4, with D uncertain. Germline CDR1 and CDR2: SGHAT and FQNNGV. The CDR3 has 11 amino acids. V was shortened by 5 bases and J by 15 bases, with 13 bases between the two germline ends. The CDR3: CASSLSRSVFF. As DNA, the CDR3 is TGTGCCAGCAGCCTGTCTCGTAGTGTGTTTTTT.

This clonotype was seen more than once but under ten times. CDR3 bases: TGTGCCAGCAGCGGGGATGCTGGCGGGAGCTCCTACAATGAGCAGTTCTTC. Translated: CASSGDAGGSSYNEQFF. The rearrangement joins TRBV9 to TRBJ2-1; TRBD2 agrees at 7 bases. This CDR3 is built from 17 residues. Trimming removed 3 bases from V and 0 bases from J; junction bases left unmatched: 9. Germline V gene sequence: CDR1 SGDLS, CDR2 YYNGEE.

The V call is TRBV2, the J call TRBJ1-5; D perhaps matches TRBD1 (5 bases). Trimming cost V 6 bases and J 3 bases, with 12 bases left between them. This CDR3 region has 14 residues. Germline loops: CDR1 SNHLY, CDR2 FYNNEI. CDR3 in amino acids: CASSRLGVNQPQHF. The CDR3 coding sequence is TGTGCCAGCAGCCGATTAGGGGTCAATCAGCCCCAGCATTTT.

This clonotype occurred a few times. This chain connects TRBV4-1 to TRBJ2-3, with D maybe TRBD2 (5 bases). Germline V gene lookup returns CDR1 MGHRA and CDR2 YSYEKL. The ends were cut back, 3 bases at V and 4 bases at J, with 11 bases in the middle. The CDR3 runs 14 residues. This chain's CDR3 is CASSQLTRADTQYF. The CDR3 nucleotides read TGCGCCAGCAGCCAGCTCACTAGGGCAGATACGCAGTATTTT.

A few counts support this clonotype. This chain connects TRBV12-5 to TRBJ2-1; 10 bases are a match to TRBD2. The CDR3 length is 17 residues. V dropped 2 bases and J dropped 4; count of bases not matched to a gene: 8. Germline V CDR1 and CDR2: LGHNT, FRNRAP. In DNA, the CDR3 is TGTGCTAGTGGTTTGACCTTAGCGGGAGGTTCGTACAATGAGCAGTTCTTC. Residues: CASGLTLAGGSYNEQFF.

The rearrangement links TRBV13 to TRBJ2-3; D is uncertain. The CDR3 is made up of 15 amino acids. Germline CDR1 PRHDT, CDR2 FYEKMQ (reference sequence). V was pared by 4 bases and J by 2 bases, with 13 bases between. CDR3 amino acids: CASSSALGVTDTQYF. The CDR3 DNA reads as TGTGCCAGCAGCTCGGCCCTGGGCGTCACAGATACGCAGTATTTT.

This clonotype was observed a few times. The gene calls are TRBV18 and TRBJ2-7, with D perhaps TRBD1 or TRBD2 (5 bases each). The germline V gene has CDR1 KGHSH and CDR2 LQKENI. V was shortened by 6 bases and J by 6 bases, with 15 bases between the two germline ends. The CDR3 loop spans 13 amino acids. CDR3 region: CASSPGTTIEQYF. CDR3 nucleotide sequence: TGTGCCAGCTCGCCCGGGACGACCATCGAGCAGTACTTC. Using reference TRBV18 and TRBJ2-7 for the parts outside the CDR3, the full variable domain is NAGVMQNPRHLVRRRGQEARLRCSPMKGHSHVYWYRQLPEEGLKFMVYLQKENIIDESGMPKERFSAEFPKEGPSILRIQQVVRGDSAAYFCASSPGTTIEQYFGPGTRLTVT.

There are a few counts of this clonotype. V usage is TRBV7-8 and J usage is TRBJ2-6; D is uncertain. The CDR3 consists of 15 residues. V was shortened by 4 bases and J by 0 bases, with 7 bases between the two germline ends. Germline assignment: CDR1 SGHVS and CDR2 FQNEAQ. As DNA, the CDR3 is TGTGCCAGCAGCTACAGTAGCTCTGGGGCCAACGTCCTGACTTTC. It translates to CASSYSSSGANVLTF.

The chain is built from TRBV12-3 or TRBV12-4 and TRBJ2-7; 13 nucleotides agree with TRBD2. The length of the CDR3 is 15 residues. V gave up 4 bases and J gave up 9 bases; unmatched junction bases: 9. The CDR3 DNA sequence: TGTGCCAGCAGTTATACTAGCGGGAGGGAAGCCCCGCAGTACTTC. It translates to CASSYTSGREAPQYF.

Notes on this clonotype: Germline and junction disagree at one end, which may indicate a read error. This sequence joins TRBV20-1 and TRBJ2-2; a weak D match, TRBD2 (5 bases). CDR3 length: 15 amino acids. Germline CDR1 DFQATT, CDR2 SNEGSKA (reference sequence). The CDR3 DNA reads as TGCAGTGCTAAGGACGGGCGGGTTAACACCCGGGAGCTGTTTTTT. Protein product: CSAKDGRVNTRELFF.

This clonotype was counted between two and nine times. This sequence joins TRBV18 and TRBJ1-5; D gene uncertain. Germline V gene sequence: CDR1 KGHSH, CDR2 LQKENI. The CDR3 loop spans 13 amino acids. Trimming removed 5 bases from V and 6 bases from J, with 11 bases in between. DNA for the CDR3: TGTGCCAGCTCAACGGGAGGGCCTCAGCCCCAGCATTTT. Its protein is CASSTGGPQPQHF. Complete variable domain (other parts from reference TRBV18 and TRBJ1-5): NAGVMQNPRHLVRRRGQEARLRCSPMKGHSHVYWYRQLPEEGLKFMVYLQKENIIDESGMPKERFSAEFPKEGPSILRIQQVVRGDSAAYFCASSTGGPQPQHFGDGTRLSIL.

This clonotype has a count of ten or more. The V and J genes are TRBV12-3 or TRBV12-4 and TRBJ1-5; D may be TRBD1 (6 bases). The V and J ends lost 4 bases and 4 bases respectively, with 8 bases between them. The CDR3 consists of 13 residues. CDR3 sequence: CASSSQGNQPQHF. In DNA, the CDR3 is TGTGCCAGCAGTTCTCAGGGGAATCAGCCCCAGCATTTT.

CDR3 DNA: TGCAGCGTTGGGGGTTCGAATGGGATGAACACTGAAGCTTTCTTT. It translates to CSVGGSNGMNTEAFF. The rearrangement joins TRBV29-1 to TRBJ1-1; D remains ambiguous. This CDR3 comprises 15 residues. V was trimmed by 4 bases and J by 0 bases, leaving 15 bases between them. The germline V gene has CDR1 SQVTM and CDR2 ANQGSEA.

The genes are TRBV10-1 and TRBJ2-1; D may be TRBD2 (6 bases). Germline V gene data show CDR1 as WNHNN and CDR2 as SYGVQD (reference sequence). V lost 3 bases and J lost 0, with 15 bases in between. This CDR3 has 17 residues. The CDR3 DNA follows: TGCGCCAGCAGTGAACCCCGGGAGCGGAGCTCCTACAATGAGCAGTTCTTC. Protein: CASSEPRERSSYNEQFF.

J is TRBJ2-1 and V is TRBV29-1; no reliable D call. The V end was cut by 7 bases, the J end by 7 bases, with 11 bases between. The germline V gene has CDR1 SQVTM and CDR2 ANQGSEA. The CDR3 totals 11 residues. In nucleotides, the CDR3 is TGCAGCGCCGAGATCAGGAATGAGCAGTTCTTC. This encodes CSAEIRNEQFF.